The T cell receptor (beta chain) described here comes from a study of blood T cell repertoires in COVID-19. Here immunoSEQ multiplex PCR was the method, and the copy in TCRdb shows in-frame clones only, minus some. This sample has 100,000 to 120,000 clones, with 88% found just once. The CDR3 totals 15 residues. Germline loops: CDR1 MNHEY, CDR2 SVGAGI. The V end lost 2 bases, the J end lost 3 bases, and 11 bases lay between the germline ends. The sequence was obtained from an older woman who had recovered from COVID-19. V gene TRBV6-5 combines with J gene TRBJ2-1, with D maybe TRBD2 (7 bases). The sequencing input was peripheral blood. CDR3 loop: CASSYTGGRYNEQFF. CDR3 sequence (DNA): TGTGCCAGCAGTTACACGGGGGGCCGCTACAATGAGCAGTTCTTC.